Given below is one TCR beta chain in context. Cohorts were determined from participant-reported clinical history. The germline CDR1 and CDR2 sequences are SNHLY and FYNNEI. The CDR3 spans 15 residues. V dropped 5 bases and J dropped 1; count of bases not matched to a gene: 7. The source of the sample is a study of blood T cell repertoires in COVID-19. Assay used: immunoSEQ multiplex PCR; TCRdb lists only in-frame clones, some missing. The top ten hold 0.65% to 0.9% of the sample, which has approximately 480,000 clones, around 87% seen once. The TCR originated in a woman aged 18-30 years who had recovered from COVID-19. The V gene is TRBV2, the J gene TRBJ1-1; the match to TRBD1 covers 7 bases. Source material: PBMCs or T cells enriched from blood (not recorded which). CDR3 DNA sequence: TGTGCCAGCAGTTCCTACGGGACAGCGAACACTGAAGCTTTCTTT. Translation: CASSSYGTANTEAFF.